Following are 5 T cell receptor beta chains from one sample sequenced in a study of blood T cell repertoires in COVID-19. Clones were read by immunoSEQ multiplex PCR, and TCRdb kept only the in-frame ones, dropping some. The data contain under 200,000 clones, over 75% of them singletons. The sequenced material came from peripheral blood. These receptors were obtained from a man in his 70s with acute or convalescent COVID-19.

The chain links TRBV4-2 to TRBJ2-7; a weak D match, TRBD1 (5 bases). V lost 0 bases and J lost 4, with 19 bases in between. Per the germline V gene, CDR1 is LGHNA and CDR2 is YNFKEQ. The CDR3 spans 17 residues. Here the CDR3 reads CASSQESRARGTYEQYF. The CDR3 DNA follows: TGTGCCAGCAGCCAAGAATCCAGGGCGCGAGGTACGTACGAGCAGTACTTC.

The genes are TRBV24-1 and TRBJ2-2; D unresolved. The CDR3 is 13 residues long. The germline gives CDR1 KGHDR, CDR2 SFDVKD. Trimming stripped 6 bases from V and 1 base from J, with 5 bases between. CDR3 nucleotide sequence: TGTGCCACCAGTCCGAGGAACACCGGGGAGCTGTTTTTT. It specifies CATSPRNTGELFF.

The V gene is TRBV4-2, the J gene TRBJ2-3, with 9 bases fitting TRBD2. CDR3 length: 16 amino acids. The germline CDR1 and CDR2 sequences are LGHNA and YNFKEQ. V dropped 0 bases and J dropped 4; count of bases not matched to a gene: 5. CDR3 region: CASSQDLRGGSDTQYF. The DNA for the CDR3 is TGTGCCAGCAGCCAAGATTTGCGGGGGGGGTCAGATACGCAGTATTTT.

The rearrangement uses TRBV6-5 and TRBJ1-6, with 7 positions matching TRBD1. J was trimmed by 7 bases and V by 1 base; bases with no gene match: 7. CDR3 length: 16 amino acids. The germline V gene encodes CDR1 MNHEY and CDR2 SVGAGI. CDR3 in amino acids: CASSYFGTALNSPLHF. The CDR3 region has the DNA TGTGCCAGCAGTTACTTCGGGACAGCGCTAAATTCACCCCTCCACTTT.

This rearrangement joins TRBV28 to TRBJ1-2; 10 bases match TRBD1. Germline lookup yields CDR1 MDHEN and CDR2 SYDVKM. The ends lost 8 bases at V and 0 bases at J; junction bases unmatched: 12. The CDR3 covers 17 residues. The CDR3 bases are TGTGCCAGCTCAGGACAGGGGGGAGCAGTAGCTAACTATGGCTACACCTTC. It is translated as CASSGQGGAVANYGYTF.